This T cell receptor (beta chain) was identified during a study of blood T cells in healthy people across ages. Details on this clonotype: Its antigen remains unidentified. A clone one base away is much larger, so this may be a read error.

About 10 milliliters of peripheral blood were drawn from each donor into EDTA-treated tubes. Whole-study findings and limits: Per-million-T-cell TCR beta diversity fell roughly linearly with age. The long-lived group displayed more naive CD4+ cells, plus higher diversity, than the aged donors did. Donor CMV status was unknown, possibly confounding expanded clonotype changes.

Next came a second PCR, run for about 7 to 12 cycles, which used a sample-barcoded 5' primer along with a J-beta primer mix. TCRdb reprocessed the 5' RACE reads via MiXCR and lists one record per CDR3 protein. The profile shows 590,000 or so distinct CDR3 sequences, 25% to 30% of them singletons. Sequencing was carried out using blood. This TCR was recovered from a woman older than 75 in good health.

CDR3 region: CSARKAQSYNGQFF. The CDR3 nucleotides read TGCAGTGCTAGAAAAGCACAGTCCTACAATGGGCAGTTCTTC. J is TRBJ2-1 and V is TRBV20-1, with D hard to call. CDR1 DFQATT and CDR2 SNEGSKA come from the germline V gene (reference sequence). The CDR3 is 14 amino acids.